The clone carrying this T cell receptor beta chain was seen a single time. The target antigen is unknown. The data originate from a study of cytomegalovirus exposure and HLA in healthy donors. Study information: Within an early data release were about 90 million unique TCRs drawn from HLA-typed donors. The study's findings and limits: The classifier was said to identify cytomegalovirus status with high specificity and sensitivity.

Amplification used 60 Vbeta primers and 13 Jbeta primers. Clones were read by immunoSEQ multiplex PCR, and TCRdb kept only the in-frame ones, dropping some. The table has approximately 280,000 clones, roughly 90% seen once; the top ten hold around 2.1%. The sequenced material came from PBMCs. This TCR was recovered from a woman younger than 30 in good health and CMV-seronegative.

CDR3 DNA: TGTGCCAGCAGCTTACGGAGAAACACTGAAGCTTTCTTT. Protein: CASSLRRNTEAFF. V gene TRBV7-2 combines with J gene TRBJ1-1; D is ambiguous. Germline loops: CDR1 SGHTA, CDR2 FQGNSA. Between the trimmed V and J ends, which lost 2 bases and 2 bases, there was a span of 6 bases. The CDR3 covers 13 residues. Using reference TRBV7-2 and TRBJ1-1 for the parts outside the CDR3, the full variable domain is GAGVSQSPSNKVTEKGKDVELRCDPISGHTALYWYRQSLGQGLEFLIYFQGNSAPDKSGLPSDRFSAERTGGSVSTLTIQRTQQEDSAVYLCASSLRRNTEAFFGQGTRLTVV.